This is a list of T cell receptor beta chains from one sample in a study of blood T cell repertoires in COVID-19. Assay used: immunoSEQ multiplex PCR; TCRdb lists only in-frame clones, some missing. The sample shows hundreds of thousands of clones, roughly 88% of them seen only once. Sequenced: peripheral blood. The receptor set was obtained from a woman under 40 with acute or convalescent COVID-19. Both conserved end residues are part of each CDR3. Each record gives: CDR3 DNA, CDR3 protein, J gene, clone size, V gene, D gene. A D gene is named only where the DNA matches it firmly. Rows give clone size only sometimes, using once, few, many, or a class for an expanded clone.

CDR3 DNA: TGTGCCAGCAGTTACTCGACCGGGTCCGGGGATCAGCCCCAGCATTTT
CDR3 protein: CASSYSTGSGDQPQHF
J gene: TRBJ1-5
clone size: NA
V gene: TRBV6-6
D gene: NA

CDR3 DNA: TGTGCCAGCAGTTCGCGCAGGGGAATCAGCCCAGGGCATTTT
CDR3 protein: CASSSRRGISPGHF
J gene: TRBJ1-5
clone size: NA
V gene: TRBV6-5
D gene: NA

CDR3 DNA: TGTGCCAGCACCGATCCCCGGGTTAGGGGATGGAATGAGCAGTTCTTC
CDR3 protein: CASTDPRVRGWNEQFF
J gene: TRBJ2-1
clone size: NA
V gene: TRBV7-9
D gene: NA

CDR3 DNA: TGTGCCAGCAGCCAGGCGGCCGGGAGGGCCCGCGAGCAGTACTTC
CDR3 protein: CASSQAAGRAREQYF
J gene: TRBJ2-7
clone size: NA
V gene: TRBV3-1/TRBV3-2
D gene: TRBD2

CDR3 DNA: TGTGCCAGCAGCCCGACAGGGCGGTACAATGAGCAGTTCTTC
CDR3 protein: CASSPTGRYNEQFF
J gene: TRBJ2-1
clone size: NA
V gene: TRBV27
D gene: TRBD1

CDR3 DNA: TGTGCCAGCAGTTTATTGCGGGTGGGGTTCGGCAATGAGCAGTTCTTC
CDR3 protein: CASSLLRVGFGNEQFF
J gene: TRBJ2-1
clone size: NA
V gene: TRBV27
D gene: NA

CDR3 DNA: TGTGCCAGCAGCTTCGGCCTAGCGGGAGGGCCACACGAGCAGTACTTC
CDR3 protein: CASSFGLAGGPHEQYF
J gene: TRBJ2-7
clone size: NA
V gene: TRBV7-2
D gene: TRBD2

CDR3 DNA: TGTGCCAGCAGCTTACCACGACAGGGGAGGACTGAAGCTTTCTTT
CDR3 protein: CASSLPRQGRTEAFF
J gene: TRBJ1-1
clone size: NA
V gene: TRBV11-3
D gene: TRBD1

CDR3 DNA: TGTGCCAGCAGCCCCGGACTAGCGGGATGGGAAGAGACCCAGTACTTC
CDR3 protein: CASSPGLAGWEETQYF
J gene: TRBJ2-5
clone size: NA
V gene: TRBV5-4
D gene: TRBD2

CDR3 DNA: TGTGCCAGCAGTTACGGAGCGGGAGGCACAGATACGCAGTATTTT
CDR3 protein: CASSYGAGGTDTQYF
J gene: TRBJ2-3
clone size: NA
V gene: TRBV6-2/TRBV6-3
D gene: TRBD2

CDR3 DNA: TGTGCCAGCAGCTACCCAGGAGGCGCGGGGACCGGGGAGCTGTTTTTT
CDR3 protein: CASSYPGGAGTGELFF
J gene: TRBJ2-2
clone size: few
V gene: TRBV7-2
D gene: NA

CDR3 DNA: TGCGCCAGCAGCTTGGACAGATTAGTAGATACGCAGTATTTT
CDR3 protein: CASSLDRLVDTQYF
J gene: TRBJ2-3
clone size: NA
V gene: TRBV5-1
D gene: NA

CDR3 DNA: TGTGCCAGCTCACCATATAAGGGGAGCACAGATACGCAGTATTTT
CDR3 protein: CASSPYKGSTDTQYF
J gene: TRBJ2-3
clone size: NA
V gene: TRBV18
D gene: NA

CDR3 DNA: TGTGCCAGCAGTTACTCGACAGGGGATCAGCCCCAGCATTTT
CDR3 protein: CASSYSTGDQPQHF
J gene: TRBJ1-5
clone size: NA
V gene: TRBV6-5
D gene: TRBD1

CDR3 DNA: TGCAGTGCTAGTGAGGGACAGGGTTTAATTGGGTCTGGAAACACCATATATTTT
CDR3 protein: CSASEGQGLIGSGNTIYF
J gene: TRBJ1-3
clone size: few
V gene: TRBV20-1
D gene: TRBD1

CDR3 DNA: TGTGCCAGCAGTTCTCCCGATACGCAGTATTTT
CDR3 protein: CASSSPDTQYF
J gene: TRBJ2-3
clone size: NA
V gene: TRBV6-5
D gene: NA